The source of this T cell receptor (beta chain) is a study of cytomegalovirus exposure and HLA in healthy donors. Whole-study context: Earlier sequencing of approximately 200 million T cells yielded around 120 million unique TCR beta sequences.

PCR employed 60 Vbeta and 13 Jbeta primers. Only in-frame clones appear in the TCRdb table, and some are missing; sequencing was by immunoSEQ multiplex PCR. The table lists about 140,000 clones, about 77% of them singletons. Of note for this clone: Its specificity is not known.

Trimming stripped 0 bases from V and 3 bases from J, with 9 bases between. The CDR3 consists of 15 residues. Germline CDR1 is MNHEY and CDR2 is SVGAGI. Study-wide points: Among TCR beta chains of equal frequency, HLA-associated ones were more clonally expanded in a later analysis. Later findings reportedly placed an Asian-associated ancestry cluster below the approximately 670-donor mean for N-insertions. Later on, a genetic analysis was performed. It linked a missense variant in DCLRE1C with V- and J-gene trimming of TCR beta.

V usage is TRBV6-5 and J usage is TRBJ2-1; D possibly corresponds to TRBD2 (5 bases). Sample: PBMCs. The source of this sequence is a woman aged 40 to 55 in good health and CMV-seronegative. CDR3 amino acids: CASSYSSRGYNEQFF. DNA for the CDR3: TGTGCCAGCAGTTACTCCAGTCGGGGCTACAATGAGCAGTTCTTC.